One sample yielded the 17 T cell receptor beta chains listed below, sequenced in a study of control samples from healthy donors and cancer patients (dated by TCRdb to between 2020 and 2021). Library preparation used the immunoSEQ multiplex PCR assay. TCRdb took over this immuneACCESS table, retaining in-frame rearrangements with V and J assigned. Such tables are incomplete; in checked studies, under half of the missing clones stem from an unresolved V gene, and the remainder is unexplained. In all, the sample holds 25,000 to 35,000 clones, and around 87% of those were seen once. More than 1.5% of the sample is held by the ten biggest clonotypes. Specimen: PBMCs. All receptors derive from a middle-aged woman with lung cancer.

V and J are TRBV18 and TRBJ1-2; 8 positions agree with TRBD1. J gave up 6 bases and V 2 bases, and 8 bases lay outside the gene matches. From germline, CDR1 is KGHSH and CDR2 LQKENI. There are 15 residues in the CDR3. The CDR3 region is CASSPVSDRADGYTF. CDR3 in DNA: TGTGCCAGCTCACCAGTATCGGACAGGGCGGATGGCTACACCTTC.

V and J are TRBV7-3 and TRBJ1-4, with D perhaps TRBD1 (5 bases). Trimming removed 5 bases at V and 4 bases at J, with 14 bases between. Germline assignment: CDR1 SGHTA and CDR2 FQGTGA. The CDR3 loop spans 15 amino acids. CDR3 amino acids: CASSTHRPLNEKLFF. The CDR3 DNA reads TGTGCCAGCAGCACCCACAGGCCCCTTAATGAAAAACTGTTTTTT.

The count of this clone is one. The CDR3 DNA is TGTGCCAGCAGCCCTCCCCATAGCGGGGGGGTTAAGAATGAGCAGTTCTTC. Its protein product is CASSPPHSGGVKNEQFF. The chain recombines TRBV7-6 with TRBJ2-1; 11 nucleotides align to TRBD2. Germline values: CDR1 SGHVS, CDR2 FNYEAQ. J lost 7 bases, V lost 5 bases, and 13 bases had no gene match. The CDR3 runs 17 residues.

The chain links TRBV5-6 to TRBJ1-5; 9 bases align to TRBD1. The CDR3 sequence is 16 residues long. The germline CDR1 and CDR2 sequences are SGHDT and YYEEEE. With V trimmed by 0 bases and J by 7 bases, 8 bases remained unmatched. CDR3 nucleotides: TGTGCCAGCAGCTTGGGGGGACAGGGTTTTAGACAGCCCCAGCATTTT. Protein: CASSLGGQGFRQPQHF.

The count of this clone is one. V and J are TRBV4-1 and TRBJ1-5, with D possibly TRBD1 on 6 matching bases. Deletions cut 6 bases from V and 4 bases from J, with 10 bases between. Germline-derived CDR1 and CDR2 are MGHRA and YSYEKL. This CDR3 comprises 13 residues. The CDR3 is CASSWTENQPQHF. The CDR3 nucleotides are TGCGCCAGCAGTTGGACAGAAAATCAGCCCCAGCATTTT.

The chain employs TRBV12-3 or TRBV12-4 and TRBJ1-2; D perhaps matches TRBD1 (5 bases). With 0 bases removed from V and 5 bases from J, the gap between germline ends came to 7 bases. CDR3 length equals 13 residues. As DNA, the CDR3 is TGTGCCAGCAGTTTAGCCCAGGGTTATGGCTACACCTTC. Translation gives CASSLAQGYGYTF.

The rearrangement links TRBV11-2 to TRBJ1-1; D gene uncertain. Germline CDR1 reads SGHAT; CDR2 reads FQNNGV. CDR3 length: 13 amino acids. Trimming stripped 3 bases from V and 3 bases from J, with 8 bases between. The CDR3 DNA reads as TGTGCCAGCAGCTTTGAAGGGTACACTGAAGCTTTCTTT. This translates into CASSFEGYTEAFF.

V is TRBV19 and J is TRBJ1-2; D possibly corresponds to TRBD1 (5 bases). The germline V gene encodes CDR1 LNHDA and CDR2 SQIVND (reference sequence). The CDR3 extends over 14 amino acids. V lost 5 bases, J lost 7 bases, and 17 bases lay in between. In DNA form, the CDR3 reads TGTGCCAGTAGTGGCCGGGGGGAGTCGGGTGGCTACACCTTC. Translating gives CASSGRGESGGYTF.

The V and J genes are TRBV12-3 or TRBV12-4 and TRBJ2-3; 8 bases map to TRBD1. The J segment lost 5 bases and the V segment lost 5 bases, leaving 3 bases of the junction unmatched. The CDR3 runs 13 residues. The CDR3: CASSAGGRDTQYF. CDR3 in DNA: TGTGCCAGCAGTGCAGGGGGCAGAGATACGCAGTATTTT.

The chain carries TRBV4-2 and TRBJ2-7; TRBD1 or TRBD2 may be the D gene (5 bases each). The CDR3 runs to 14 residues. The V end lost 4 bases, the J end lost 7 bases, and 17 bases lay between the germline ends. Germline V gene sequence: CDR1 LGHNA, CDR2 YNFKEQ. CDR3 residues: CASSRAPGDGEQYF. The DNA of the CDR3 is TGTGCCAGCAGCCGCGCACCTGGGGACGGAGAGCAGTACTTC.

The chain joins TRBV4-1 to TRBJ2-7; TRBD2 aligns across 8 bases. The CDR3 runs 15 residues. The J segment lost 3 bases and the V segment lost 5 bases, leaving 9 bases of the junction unmatched. The germline V gene encodes CDR1 MGHRA and CDR2 YSYEKL. CDR3 amino acids: CASSLRLALGYEQYF. CDR3 sequence (DNA): TGCGCCAGCAGCTTAAGACTAGCGCTTGGCTACGAGCAGTACTTC.

The gene calls are TRBV27 and TRBJ1-1; a weak D match, TRBD1 (5 bases). The CDR3 runs to 12 residues. Germline V gives CDR1 MNHEY, CDR2 SMNVEV (reference sequence). The V end lost 7 bases, the J end lost 1 base, and 7 bases lay between the germline ends. The CDR3 loop is CASMGGNTEAFF. In DNA form, the CDR3 reads TGTGCCAGCATGGGGGGGAACACTGAAGCTTTCTTT.

The chain has TRBV7-8 and TRBJ1-5; no firm D call. The CDR3 is 15 amino acids. Germline loops: CDR1 SGHVS, CDR2 FQNEAQ. The ends were cut back, 1 base at V and 2 bases at J, with 9 bases in the middle. CDR3 residues: CASSLGGMGNQPQHF. CDR3 in DNA: TGTGCCAGCAGCTTAGGTGGAATGGGCAATCAGCCCCAGCATTTT.

This rearrangement joins TRBV30 to TRBJ1-1; the match to TRBD1 covers 7 bases. Germline V gives CDR1 GTSNPN, CDR2 SVGIG (reference sequence). The CDR3 consists of 14 residues. Losses at the gene ends were 2 bases for V and 6 bases for J; bases not matched to a gene: 9. The CDR3 sequence is CAWSSLDRVPEAFF. CDR3 bases: TGTGCCTGGAGTTCCCTTGACAGGGTCCCTGAAGCTTTCTTT.

The CDR3 nucleotides are TGTGCCACCAGCAGAGATGGGGACAGCTCTGGGGCCAACGTCCTGACTTTC. Translation: CATSRDGDSSGANVLTF. The rearrangement joins TRBV15 to TRBJ2-6; 7 bases match TRBD1. Losses at the gene ends were 0 bases for V and 0 bases for J; bases not matched to a gene: 2. Germline loops: CDR1 LNHNV, CDR2 YYDKDF (reference sequence). The CDR3 sequence is 17 residues long.

This clone was picked up a small number of times. The V and J genes are TRBV29-1 and TRBJ1-1; no clear D. Germline loops: CDR1 SQVTM, CDR2 ANQGSEA. The CDR3 loop spans 12 amino acids. V gave up 4 bases and J gave up 1 base, with 7 bases separating them. Here the CDR3 DNA reads TGCAGCGTTGTTCGGTCGAACACTGAAGCTTTCTTT. Translating it yields CSVVRSNTEAFF.

The rearrangement joins TRBV4-3 to TRBJ2-1, with TRBD2 matching over 12 bases. The trim removed 4 bases at V and 8 bases at J, leaving 21 bases unmatched. This CDR3 has 20 residues. Germline V lookup: CDR1 LGHNA, CDR2 YSLEER. The CDR3 spells CASSPKSVSSGGAISDEQFF. The DNA of the CDR3 is TGCGCCAGCAGCCCCAAATCAGTGTCTAGCGGGGGGGCAATATCCGATGAGCAGTTCTTC.